The entry that follows covers one T cell receptor beta chain sequence. In this sample, this clonotype turned up many times. The antigen this receptor binds is unknown. No quality values exist for individual bases; no much larger clone is one base distant. The study was a case-control design nested within a healthcare worker cohort in London, UK, with weekly nasopharyngeal swab PCR tests and blood sampling. Healthcare workers were recruited between 23 and 31 March 2020, during the week of the UK lockdown, and were followed weekly for up to roughly 15 weeks. The CDR3, cysteine through phenylalanine, is 12 amino acids long. Here the CDR3 DNA is all that survives: 36 bases in frame from base 1. V was cut back by 3 bases and J by 6 bases, leaving a gap of 6 bases between them. CDR1 and CDR2, looked up from the germline V gene (reference sequence), are SEHNR and FQNEAQ. These data come from a study of early T cells in non-severe SARS-CoV-2 infection (dated by TCRdb to 2020 to 2022). General notes on the study: Because TCR sequencing was done on bulk RNA from unsorted whole blood, the alpha and beta chains could not be paired.

The research as a whole found: Matching against VDJdb was skewed toward anti-spike CD8 responses, likely underestimated virus-specific expansions, and missed private and CD4 specificities.

The library was produced with 5' RACE. This sample was sequenced with a NextSeq 500. Unique molecular identifiers were attached to individual cDNA molecules in the TCR library protocol so that sequencing error and PCR bias could be corrected. Sequencing covered both TCR alpha and beta chains, and within each sample the abundances of alpha and beta sequences were tightly co-correlated. The source study handled its data this way. Decombinator V4 was used to perform V gene, J gene and CDR3 annotation of TCR sequences. Expanded TCRs were defined as changing significantly between any two time points under a Poisson model with p below 0.0001. Abundances of TCRs were expressed as counts per million after normalisation to the total number of TCRs sequenced in each sample. TRAV1-2 paired with TRAJ12, TRAJ20 or TRAJ33 defined MAIT TCRs, while TRAV10 paired with TRAJ18 defined iNKT TCRs. VDJdb, accessed 1 November 2021, was searched for CMV, EBV and SARS-CoV-2 annotated TCRs, excluding TCRs annotated for multiple antigens. TCRdb reprocessed the public reads (quality trimming at Q25 with fastp, clone calling with MiXCR) and kept in-frame beta chains. Rows with one shared CDR3 protein collapse into an entry with the most common genes and DNA. The V and J calls and clone size are TCRdb's, not the authors'. The sample profile shows tens of thousands of distinct CDR3 sequences; around 12% of them were found once. The ten largest clones add up to 4.4% of the sample.

The sequenced material came from whole blood. The chain links TRBV7-9 with TRBJ2-4, with the D gene call left open. The TCR sequence derives from an adult who was a healthcare worker with PCR-confirmed SARS-CoV-2 infection or an uninfected control (not recorded which). The sequenced DNA: TGTGCCAGCAGCTTCCAAGTAAACATTCAGTACTTC. Its protein reads: CASSFQVNIQYF.